This T cell receptor beta chain derives from a study of CD8+ T cells in alopecia areata. A single count supports this clone. This CDR3 spans 14 amino acids. In germline, CDR1 is SGHRS, CDR2 YFSETQ. Trimming removed 0 bases at V and 9 bases at J, with 15 bases between. Extracted RNA was reverse transcribed, and the resulting cDNA served as sequencing template. Data came from immunoSEQ multiplex PCR; TCRdb stores just in-frame clones and leaves some out. The data contain about 180,000 clones, over 55% of them singletons. The genes are TRBV5-1 and TRBJ1-1; D is unresolved. The clonotype was recovered from a human donor with alopecia areata. Material: CD4+ T cells sorted from blood, obtained at week 0. CDR3 nucleotides: TGCGCCAGCAGCTTGGGACCGGGTGGTCTACAAGCTTTCTTT. Residues: CASSLGPGGLQAFF.